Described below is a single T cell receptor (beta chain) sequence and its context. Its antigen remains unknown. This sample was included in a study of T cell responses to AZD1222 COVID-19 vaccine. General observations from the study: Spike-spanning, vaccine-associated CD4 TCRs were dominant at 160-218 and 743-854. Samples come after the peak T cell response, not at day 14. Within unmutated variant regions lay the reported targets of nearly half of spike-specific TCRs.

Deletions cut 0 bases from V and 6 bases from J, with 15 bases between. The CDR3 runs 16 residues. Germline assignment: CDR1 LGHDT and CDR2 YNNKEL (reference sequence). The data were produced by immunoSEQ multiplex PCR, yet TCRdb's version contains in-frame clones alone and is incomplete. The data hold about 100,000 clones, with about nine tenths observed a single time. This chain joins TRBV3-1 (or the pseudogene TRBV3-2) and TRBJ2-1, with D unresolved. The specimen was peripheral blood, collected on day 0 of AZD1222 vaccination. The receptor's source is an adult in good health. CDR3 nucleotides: TGTGCCAGCAGCCAAGATGCCTCATTTGATGGCAATGAGCAGTTCTTC. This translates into CASSQDASFDGNEQFF.